This TCR beta chain was documented in a study of graft-versus-host responses after intestinal transplantation. Study results and limitations: Detection of GvH clones occurred in recipient marrow, and some had their first appearance in ileum or blood. Peak circulating GvH clone levels tracked with early post-transplant HvG declines.

With respect to this clone: No antigen is known for it.

CDR3 length: 11 residues. The V gene's germline CDR1 is WSHSY and CDR2 SAAADI. Trimming removed 8 bases from V and 4 bases from J, with 8 bases in between. Clones were sequenced by immunoSEQ multiplex PCR, and TCRdb holds only the in-frame ones, with some missing. The table lists about 97,000 clones, roughly 90% of them singletons. This specimen was unstimulated CD8+ T cells sorted from spleen or lymph node cells, taken before transplant. This receptor was obtained from a human donor who was the organ donor for an intestinal transplant. This chain uses TRBV10-2 with TRBJ1-2, with a weak D call TRBD1 (5 bases). The CDR3 nucleotides are TGCGCCAGCTCAGGGCTCTATGGCTACACCTTC. It yields the protein CASSGLYGYTF.